This paragraph covers one T cell receptor beta chain sequence. This sample also contains other DNA sequences that code for the same CDR3. This sample is drawn from a study of blood T cell repertoires in COVID-19. Study in general: There were acute and convalescent COVID-19 samples, and they came from the United States, Italy and Spain. Sample material is recorded as cDNA or gDNA derived from T cells, B-cell-depleted T cells, or PBMCs.

Original methodology: Nucleated cell counts were estimated from reference gene primer amplification. Data came from immunoSEQ multiplex PCR; TCRdb stores just in-frame clones and leaves some out. Clonal size and the V and J genes are those of that table, whereas D and trimming came from the DNA. The table shows more than 300,000 clones, with 86% occurring only once. Trimming stripped 0 bases from V and 4 bases from J, with 7 bases between. Per the germline V gene, CDR1 is SGHRS and CDR2 is YFSETQ. The CDR3 is 13 amino acids. The sample comprised peripheral blood. This sequence was found in a woman between 50 and 59 years old with acute or convalescent COVID-19. This chain joins TRBV5-1 and TRBJ2-5; D unresolved. CDR3 in DNA: TGCGCCAGCAGCTTGGCGTCCCGAGAGACCCAGTACTTC. Amino acid sequence: CASSLASRETQYF.